A selection of T cell receptor beta chains follows, all from one sample in a study of technical replicates of blood from a handful of donors. This table comes from immunoSEQ multiplex PCR, and its TCRdb copy is limited to in-frame clones, with some not included. The table lists around 83,000 clones, about 94% of them singletons. The specimen sequenced was T cells isolated from PBMCs. These receptors were obtained from a human donor in good health. Both conserved end residues are part of each CDR3. D genes are given only for firm matches. Part of the rows lack a size; the others show once, few, many or a class for expanded clones.

J,D,size,V,DNA,CDR3
TRBJ1-3,TRBD1,NA,TRBV10-2,TGCGCCAGCACTAGGGACAGTTACTCTGGAAACACCATATATTTT,CASTRDSYSGNTIYF
TRBJ1-2,NA,NA,TRBV4-1,TGCGCCAGCAGAAAGACAGGTGACTATGGCTACACCTTC,CASRKTGDYGYTF
TRBJ1-3,NA,NA,TRBV28,TGTGCCAGCAGCACTGACTCTGGAAACACCATATATTTT,CASSTDSGNTIYF
TRBJ2-1,TRBD2,once,TRBV5-1,TGCGCCAGCAGCTCTCTAGCGGGAGGGCCTAGGGAGCAGTTCTTC,CASSSLAGGPREQFF
TRBJ2-1,NA,NA,TRBV27,TGTGCCAGCAGTCGACCGGGAGATTCCGATGAGCAGTTCTTC,CASSRPGDSDEQFF
TRBJ2-1,NA,NA,TRBV4-2,TGTGCCAGCAGCCAAGTCGACAATGAGCAGTTCTTC,CASSQVDNEQFF
TRBJ2-1,NA,NA,TRBV13,TGTGCCAGCAGCGTCGGGGGAATAGCCTACAATGAGCAGTTCTTC,CASSVGGIAYNEQFF
TRBJ2-7,NA,NA,TRBV6-5,TGTGCCAGCAGTTACGGTACAGGGACCTACGAGCAGTACTTC,CASSYGTGTYEQYF
TRBJ2-3,NA,once,TRBV4-1,TGCGCCAGCAGCCCCGTGGGGGGACTGGATACGCAGTATTTT,CASSPVGGLDTQYF
TRBJ1-4,TRBD1,NA,TRBV5-1,TGCGCCAGCAGCTTTCGGACAGGGGATGAAAAACTGTTTTTT,CASSFRTGDEKLFF
TRBJ1-1,NA,NA,TRBV2,TGTGCCAGCAGTGAAGCGTGGAGGGGGGGCACCCGTGGGACTGAAGCTTTCTTT,CASSEAWRGGTRGTEAFF
TRBJ1-2,TRBD1,NA,TRBV29-1,TGCAGCGAGTCAGGGACAGGGGGTAAGTCACATGGCTACACCTTC,CSESGTGGKSHGYTF
TRBJ1-5,NA,NA,TRBV30,TGTGCCTGGAGAAACAGCCCCAATCAGCCCCAGCATTTT,CAWRNSPNQPQHF
TRBJ2-7,NA,NA,TRBV5-8,TGTGCCAGCAGCTTTCGCTCATACAGCCACGAGCAGTACTTC,CASSFRSYSHEQYF
TRBJ2-3,TRBD2,NA,TRBV4-1,TGCGCCAGCAGCCAAGTGACTAGCGAGGATACGCAGTATTTT,CASSQVTSEDTQYF
TRBJ2-3,NA,NA,TRBV5-1,TGCGCCAGCAGCTTAGTGGGAGCGGGCACAGATACGCAGTATTTT,CASSLVGAGTDTQYF
TRBJ1-1,TRBD1,few,TRBV18,TGTGCCAGCTCACAGACAGGGGGCTTTGCTTTCTTT,CASSQTGGFAFF
TRBJ2-1,NA,NA,TRBV4-2,TGTGCCAGCAGCCAAGACCCCCGGGGGAGCTCCTACAATGAGCAGTTCTTC,CASSQDPRGSSYNEQFF
TRBJ2-7,TRBD2,NA,TRBV2,TGTGCCACCCTAAGCGGGAGGCCCCCCTACGAGCAGTACTTC,CATLSGRPPYEQYF
TRBJ2-2,NA,once,TRBV9,TGTGCCAGCAGCCCTAGACAGAGTAACGGGGAGCTGTTTTTT,CASSPRQSNGELFF
TRBJ1-2,TRBD1,few,TRBV5-1,TGCGCCAGCAGCCTGGGACAGGGCAGGGACTATGGCTACACCTTC,CASSLGQGRDYGYTF
TRBJ2-7,TRBD2,once,TRBV7-6,TGTGCCAGCAGCTTACTAGCGGGAGCCAACTCCGAGCAGTACTTC,CASSLLAGANSEQYF
TRBJ1-4,NA,NA,TRBV7-8,TGTGCCAGCAGCTCCCAGGGATCGACTAATGAAAAACTGTTTTTT,CASSSQGSTNEKLFF
TRBJ1-3,TRBD1,NA,TRBV4-1,TGCGCCAGCAGCCAGGCAGGGGGACGAGGAGGAAACACCATATATTTT,CASSQAGGRGGNTIYF
TRBJ2-7,TRBD2,NA,TRBV7-8,TGTGCCAGCAGCTTAGTACTAGCGGGCATCAACGAGCAGTACTTC,CASSLVLAGINEQYF
TRBJ1-1,NA,NA,TRBV4-1,TGCGCCAGCAGCCTCAATTTTGGGGCAGACACTGAAGCTTTCTTT,CASSLNFGADTEAFF
TRBJ1-5,TRBD1,NA,TRBV10-2,TGCGCCAGCAGCGACAGGGAAGGGGATCAGCCCCAGCATTTT,CASSDREGDQPQHF
TRBJ2-7,NA,NA,TRBV4-2,TGTGCCAGCAGCCAAGATTGGGCAGGGGTCTACGAGCAGTACTTC,CASSQDWAGVYEQYF
TRBJ2-7,NA,NA,TRBV4-1,TGCGCCAGCAGCCAGCGGGGAGTAGCAAACGAGCAGTACTTC,CASSQRGVANEQYF
TRBJ2-5,NA,NA,TRBV11-2,TGTGCCAGCAGCTTAGTTCAAGGGAGAACAGAGACCCAGTACTTC,CASSLVQGRTETQYF
TRBJ2-7,TRBD1,NA,TRBV4-1,TGCGCCAGCAGCTACGACAGGGGAGGATCCTACGAGCAGTACTTC,CASSYDRGGSYEQYF
TRBJ2-5,TRBD2,NA,TRBV5-1,TGCGCCAGCAGCTCCCGCGGGAGTGGCTCTTCCGAGACCCAGTACTTC,CASSSRGSGSSETQYF
TRBJ1-2,TRBD1,NA,TRBV19,TGTGCCAGTAGTATAGCGACAGGGGGCGCATTGAGTGGCTACACCTTC,CASSIATGGALSGYTF
TRBJ2-3,TRBD1,NA,TRBV27,TGTGCCAGCAGGCGGACAGGGGGCATAGATACGCAGTATTTT,CASRRTGGIDTQYF
TRBJ2-7,TRBD2,NA,TRBV4-1,TGCGCCAGCAGTCAGTTTAGCGGGACCTCCTACGAGCAGTACTTC,CASSQFSGTSYEQYF
TRBJ2-1,NA,NA,TRBV30,TGTGCCTGGAAGCATGCGGGGGCCTCCTACAATGAGCAGTTCTTC,CAWKHAGASYNEQFF
TRBJ2-3,TRBD2,NA,TRBV7-8,TGTGCCAGCAGCTGGCCAAAACGGATGACTAGCCAGCACACAGATACGCAGTATTTT,CASSWPKRMTSQHTDTQYF
TRBJ2-5,NA,NA,TRBV5-6,TGTGCCAGCAGCTTGGCCTTGTTAGGGGTAATGGAGACCCAGTACTTC,CASSLALLGVMETQYF
TRBJ2-7,NA,NA,TRBV19,TGTGCCAGTAGTCCTAGCTATAACTCCTACGAGCAGTACTTC,CASSPSYNSYEQYF
TRBJ1-1,TRBD1,NA,TRBV2,TGTGCCAGCAGTGGGACAGGGGGCGGAAACACTGAAGCTTTCTTT,CASSGTGGGNTEAFF
TRBJ2-1,TRBD1,NA,TRBV10-1,TGCGCCAGCAGCGATGGACAGGGGGCCTACAATGAGCAGTTCTTC,CASSDGQGAYNEQFF
TRBJ2-2,NA,NA,TRBV5-1,TGCGCCAGCAGCTTGGCTCAGGGTTCAAGCGGGGAGCTGTTTTTT,CASSLAQGSSGELFF
TRBJ2-2,TRBD2,NA,TRBV7-3,TGTGCCAGCAGCTCGCTGACTAGCGGGGGGGTCGGGGAGCTGTTTTTT,CASSSLTSGGVGELFF
TRBJ2-3,TRBD2,NA,TRBV5-1,TGCGCCAGTGATAGCGGGAGGGACACAGATACGCAGTATTTT,CASDSGRDTDTQYF
TRBJ1-3,NA,NA,TRBV19,TGTGCCAGTAGCCTTGGACGGGACTCTGGAAACACCATATATTTT,CASSLGRDSGNTIYF
TRBJ2-1,TRBD2,NA,TRBV7-9,TGTGCCAGCAGATCCGGGACTAGCTCCTACAATGAGCAGTTCTTC,CASRSGTSSYNEQFF
TRBJ2-7,TRBD2,NA,TRBV28,TGTGCCAGCTGTCGCCTCCTAGCGGGAGGAGGCGACGAGCAGTACTTC,CASCRLLAGGGDEQYF